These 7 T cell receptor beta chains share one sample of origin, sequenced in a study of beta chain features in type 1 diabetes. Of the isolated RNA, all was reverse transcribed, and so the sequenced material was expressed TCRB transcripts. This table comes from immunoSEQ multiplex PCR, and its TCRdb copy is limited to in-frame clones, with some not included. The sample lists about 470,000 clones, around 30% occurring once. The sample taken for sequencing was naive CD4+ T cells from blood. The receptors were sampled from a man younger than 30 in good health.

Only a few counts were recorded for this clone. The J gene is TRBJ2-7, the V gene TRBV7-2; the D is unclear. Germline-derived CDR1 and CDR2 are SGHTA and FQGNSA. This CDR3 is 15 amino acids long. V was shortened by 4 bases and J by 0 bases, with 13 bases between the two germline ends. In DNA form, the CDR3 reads TGTGCCAGCAGCTCGGCAGCCCGAAGCTCCTACGAGCAGTACTTC. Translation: CASSSAARSSYEQYF.

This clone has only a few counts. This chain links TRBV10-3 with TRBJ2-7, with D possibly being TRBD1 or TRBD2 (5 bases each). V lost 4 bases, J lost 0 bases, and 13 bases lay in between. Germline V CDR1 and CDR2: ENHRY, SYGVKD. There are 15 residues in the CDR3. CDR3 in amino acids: CAISGLGVSSYEQYF. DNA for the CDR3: TGTGCCATCAGTGGGCTGGGGGTGAGCTCCTACGAGCAGTACTTC.

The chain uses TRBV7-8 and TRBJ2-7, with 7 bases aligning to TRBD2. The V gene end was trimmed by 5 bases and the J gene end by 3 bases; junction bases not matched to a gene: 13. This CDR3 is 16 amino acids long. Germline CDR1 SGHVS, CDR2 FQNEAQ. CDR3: CASSPGGAGAGYEQYF. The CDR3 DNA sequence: TGTGCCAGCAGCCCAGGCGGCGCGGGAGCAGGCTACGAGCAGTACTTC.

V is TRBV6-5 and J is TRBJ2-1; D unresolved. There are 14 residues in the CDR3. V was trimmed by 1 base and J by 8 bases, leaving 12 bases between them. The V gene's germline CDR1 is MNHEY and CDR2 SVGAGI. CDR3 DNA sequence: TGTGCCAGCAGTTACTTCGGGCCCAAGGATGAGCAGTTCTTC. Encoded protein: CASSYFGPKDEQFF.

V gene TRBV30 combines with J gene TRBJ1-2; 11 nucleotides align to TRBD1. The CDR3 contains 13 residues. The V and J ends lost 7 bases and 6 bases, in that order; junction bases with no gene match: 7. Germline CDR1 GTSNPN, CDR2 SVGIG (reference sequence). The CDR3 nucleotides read TGTGCCTCACAGGGGACAGGGGGAAATGGCTACACCTTC. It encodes CASQGTGGNGYTF.

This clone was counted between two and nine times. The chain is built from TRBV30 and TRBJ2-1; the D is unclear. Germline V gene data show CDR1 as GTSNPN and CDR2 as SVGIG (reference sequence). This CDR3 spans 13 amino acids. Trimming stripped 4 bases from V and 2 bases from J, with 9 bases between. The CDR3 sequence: CAWKWGPYNEQFF. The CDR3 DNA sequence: TGTGCCTGGAAATGGGGTCCCTACAATGAGCAGTTCTTC.

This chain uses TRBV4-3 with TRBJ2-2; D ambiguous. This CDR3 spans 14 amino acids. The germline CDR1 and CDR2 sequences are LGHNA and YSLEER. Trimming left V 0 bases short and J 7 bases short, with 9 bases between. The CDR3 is CASSQDPGSGELFF. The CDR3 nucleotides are TGCGCCAGCAGCCAAGATCCGGGCAGCGGGGAGCTGTTTTTT.